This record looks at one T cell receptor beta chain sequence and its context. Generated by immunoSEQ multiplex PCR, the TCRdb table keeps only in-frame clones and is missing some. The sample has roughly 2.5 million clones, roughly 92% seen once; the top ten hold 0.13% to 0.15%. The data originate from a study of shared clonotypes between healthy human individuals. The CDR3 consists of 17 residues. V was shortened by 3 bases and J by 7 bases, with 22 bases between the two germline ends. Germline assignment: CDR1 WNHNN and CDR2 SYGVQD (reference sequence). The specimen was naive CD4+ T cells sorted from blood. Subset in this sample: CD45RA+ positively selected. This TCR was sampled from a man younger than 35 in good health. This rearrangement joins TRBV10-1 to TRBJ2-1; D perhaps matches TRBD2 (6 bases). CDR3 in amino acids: CASSDQAFSGRGNEQFF. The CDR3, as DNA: TGCGCCAGCAGTGACCAGGCATTTAGCGGACGGGGTAATGAGCAGTTCTTC.